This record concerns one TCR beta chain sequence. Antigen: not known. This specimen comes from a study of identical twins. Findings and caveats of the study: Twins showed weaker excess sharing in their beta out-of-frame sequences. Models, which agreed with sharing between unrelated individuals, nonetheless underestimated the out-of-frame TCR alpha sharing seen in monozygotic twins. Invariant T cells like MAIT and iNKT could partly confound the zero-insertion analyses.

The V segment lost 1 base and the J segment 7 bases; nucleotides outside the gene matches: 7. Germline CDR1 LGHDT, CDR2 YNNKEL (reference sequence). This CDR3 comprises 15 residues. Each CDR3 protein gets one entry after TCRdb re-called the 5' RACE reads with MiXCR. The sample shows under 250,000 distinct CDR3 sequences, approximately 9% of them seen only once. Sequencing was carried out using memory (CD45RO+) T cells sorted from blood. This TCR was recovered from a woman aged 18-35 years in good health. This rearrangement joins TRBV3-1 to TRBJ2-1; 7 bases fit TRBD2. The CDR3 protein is CASSQGTSRVNEQFF. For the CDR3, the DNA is TGTGCCAGCAGCCAAGGGACTAGTCGGGTTAATGAGCAGTTCTTC.